The 27 T cell receptor beta chains reported below all come from one sample, sequenced in a study of cytomegalovirus exposure and HLA in healthy donors. The PCR ran on 60 Vbeta and 13 Jbeta primers. The data were produced by immunoSEQ multiplex PCR, yet TCRdb's version contains in-frame clones alone and is incomplete. In the table there are 110,000 or so clones, approximately 67% of which are singletons. Sequencing was carried out using PBMCs. All receptors come from a man aged 18 to 29 in good health and CMV-seropositive.

The rearrangement links TRBV19 to TRBJ1-5, with D perhaps TRBD1 (6 bases). The CDR3 sequence is 15 residues long. Germline V gene lookup returns CDR1 LNHDA and CDR2 SQIVND (reference sequence). V was cut by 7 bases and J by 3 bases, with 16 bases left in between. The CDR3 DNA sequence: TGTGCCAGTAAAAAAAACAGGGAACTCAATCAGCCCCAGCATTTT. Translation: CASKKNRELNQPQHF.

This chain connects TRBV7-8 to TRBJ2-2; no firm D call. Trimming removed 7 bases from V and 1 base from J, with 4 bases in between. The germline V gene encodes CDR1 SGHVS and CDR2 FQNEAQ. This CDR3 contains 12 residues. CDR3 loop: CASIKNTGELFF. DNA for the CDR3: TGTGCCAGCATCAAGAACACCGGGGAGCTGTTTTTT.

The V and J genes are TRBV5-1 and TRBJ2-4; TRBD2 matches at 14 bases. Per germline, CDR1 SGHRS and CDR2 YFSETQ. V was pared by 0 bases and J by 5 bases, with 1 base of the junction left unmatched. This CDR3 contains 16 residues. The CDR3 sequence: CASSLGLAGGENIQYF. In DNA, the CDR3 is TGCGCCAGCAGCTTGGGACTAGCGGGGGGGGAAAACATTCAGTACTTC.

The V gene is TRBV5-1, the J gene TRBJ2-1, with a weak D call TRBD1 (6 bases). Trimming shortened V by 2 bases and J by 10 bases, and 13 bases separated the two germline ends. The CDR3 covers 13 residues. Germline assignment: CDR1 SGHRS and CDR2 YFSETQ. The CDR3 DNA reads as TGCGCCAGCAGCTTAAATTCCGGGACAGAGCAGTTCTTC. Its translation: CASSLNSGTEQFF.

The chain couples TRBV6-5 to TRBJ1-1; no definite D call. The length of the CDR3 is 11 residues. Germline V lookup: CDR1 MNHEY, CDR2 SVGAGI. Trimming shortened V by 8 bases and J by 1 base, and 5 bases separated the two germline ends. CDR3 DNA sequence: TGTGCCAGCGGGCAGAACACTGAAGCTTTCTTT. Translation: CASGQNTEAFF.

This chain connects TRBV6-1 to TRBJ1-1, with D tentatively TRBD1 (5 bases). Germline CDR1 MNHNS, CDR2 SASEGT. The CDR3 is made up of 13 amino acids. Trimming pared 8 bases from V and 1 base from J, leaving 11 bases between. CDR3 in amino acids: CASAGWENTEAFF. In DNA form, the CDR3 reads TGTGCCAGCGCAGGGTGGGAGAACACTGAAGCTTTCTTT.

This clone has more than one count but fewer than ten. The chain recombines TRBV28 with TRBJ1-5, with D possibly TRBD1 on 5 matching bases. This CDR3 has 14 amino acids. With 5 bases removed from V and 2 bases from J, the gap between germline ends came to 10 bases. Germline CDR1 is MDHEN and CDR2 is SYDVKM. The chain's CDR3 is CASSPPRGNQPQHF. CDR3 DNA: TGTGCCAGCAGTCCCCCCAGGGGCAATCAGCCCCAGCATTTT.

Only a few counts were recorded for this clone. The gene calls are TRBV28 and TRBJ1-4, with D unclear. Trimming removed 9 bases at V and 7 bases at J, with 15 bases between. There are 13 residues in the CDR3. Germline V gene sequence: CDR1 MDHEN, CDR2 SYDVKM. CDR3 residues: CASTTPGSEKLFF. As DNA, the CDR3 is TGTGCCAGTACAACCCCGGGGTCTGAAAAACTGTTTTTT.

The V gene is TRBV28, the J gene TRBJ2-7; 8 nucleotides match TRBD2. The CDR3 spans 14 residues. CDR1 and CDR2 from the germline V gene are MDHEN and SYDVKM. The junction had 10 bases not matched to a gene; V was cut back by 6 bases and J by 6 bases. CDR3 DNA: TGTGCCAGCAGCCCTGGATCTCGGGGGGGCGAGCAGTACGTC. Translation: CASSPGSRGGEQYV.

The sample holds a few counts of this clone. The chain carries TRBV7-2 and TRBJ2-3, with TRBD2 identical over 7 bases. Germline V gene lookup returns CDR1 SGHTA and CDR2 FQGNSA. The ends lost 5 bases at V and 2 bases at J; junction bases unmatched: 7. The CDR3 spans 15 residues. CDR3 protein: CASSTQRGFTDTQYF. The DNA of the CDR3 is TGTGCCAGCAGCACCCAGCGGGGATTCACAGATACGCAGTATTTT.

V and J are TRBV7-9 and TRBJ1-3, with 8 bases lining up with TRBD1. This CDR3 has 14 residues. J was trimmed by 6 bases and V by 2 bases; bases with no gene match: 3. The germline gives CDR1 SEHNR, CDR2 FQNEAQ (reference sequence). CDR3 amino acids: CASSLSGGLNTIYF. CDR3 sequence (DNA): TGTGCCAGCAGCTTATCAGGGGGCTTAAACACCATATATTTT.

The chain employs TRBV7-9 and TRBJ2-3; TRBD2 matches at 15 bases. The CDR3 spans 18 residues. The V gene's germline CDR1 is SEHNR and CDR2 FQNEAQ (reference sequence). J lost 6 bases, V lost 3 bases, and 10 bases had no gene match. CDR3 in amino acids: CASSLPGLAGGASDTQYF. The CDR3 bases are TGTGCCAGCAGCTTGCCGGGACTAGCGGGGGGTGCCAGTGATACGCAGTATTTT.

To note about this clone: The junction differs from germline at one of its ends, possibly a read error. This rearrangement joins TRBV7-2 to TRBJ1-1; 7 bases match TRBD1. Germline V gene sequence: CDR1 SGHTA, CDR2 FQGNSA. The CDR3 has 14 amino acids. CDR3 in DNA: TGTGCCAGCAGTTTAGTCACAGGGGTGACTGAAGCTTTCTTT. It translates to CASSLVTGVTEAFF.

V and J are TRBV5-1 and TRBJ1-4, with TRBD1 as a possible D gene (5 bases). V was trimmed by 4 bases and J by 11 bases, leaving 15 bases between them. Germline V gene sequence: CDR1 SGHRS, CDR2 YFSETQ. This CDR3 region has 13 residues. The CDR3 DNA reads TGCGCCAGCAGCGCCGGGGACTCTGAGAAACTGTTTTTT. It specifies CASSAGDSEKLFF.

This clone was observed a single time. The genes are TRBV30 and TRBJ2-5, with 10 bases lining up with TRBD1. The CDR3 covers 16 residues. V shed 0 bases and J 3 bases; nucleotides not matched to a gene: 7. Germline lookup yields CDR1 GTSNPN and CDR2 SVGIG (reference sequence). The CDR3 sequence: CAWSVKWGQGKETQYF. The CDR3, as DNA: TGTGCCTGGAGTGTAAAGTGGGGACAGGGGAAAGAGACCCAGTACTTC.

This clone was seen just once. The chain employs TRBV10-1 and TRBJ2-2, with D uncertain. The V end was cut by 2 bases, the J end by 7 bases, with 11 bases between. Germline values: CDR1 WNHNN, CDR2 SYGVQD (reference sequence). This CDR3 comprises 14 residues. CDR3 region: CASSETWSNGELFF. The CDR3, as DNA: TGCGCCAGCAGTGAGACGTGGAGTAACGGGGAGCTGTTTTTT.

This rearrangement joins TRBV7-2 to TRBJ2-5, with 12 bases identical to TRBD2. CDR1 and CDR2 from the germline V gene are SGHTA and FQGNSA. The CDR3 sequence is 17 residues long. V shed 2 bases and J 5 bases; nucleotides not matched to a gene: 9. CDR3 in amino acids: CASSLTRLAGAGETQYF. The CDR3 nucleotides read TGTGCCAGCAGCTTAACCCGACTAGCGGGGGCAGGGGAGACCCAGTACTTC.

This clone occurred many times. The chain couples TRBV19 to TRBJ1-4, with 7 bases lining up with TRBD1. The CDR3 spans 16 residues. CDR1 is LNHDA, CDR2 SQIVND, per germline (reference sequence). With 9 bases clipped from V and 0 bases from J, the junction kept 10 bases outside the gene matches. CDR3 sequence reads: CASLGQAYSTNEKLFF. In DNA form, the CDR3 reads TGTGCCAGCCTCGGACAGGCCTACTCAACTAATGAAAAACTGTTTTTT.

This chain links TRBV15 with TRBJ2-2; possible D gene TRBD2, 7 bases. This CDR3 contains 16 residues. Between the trimmed V and J ends, which lost 8 bases and 4 bases, there was a span of 20 bases. From germline, CDR1 is LNHNV and CDR2 YYDKDF (reference sequence). The CDR3 here is CATLALGGGGTGELFF. The CDR3, as DNA: TGTGCCACCCTCGCCTTAGGGGGGGGTGGCACCGGGGAGCTGTTTTTT. Full variable domain (missing parts from reference TRBV15 and TRBJ2-2): DAMVIQNPRYQVTQFGKPVTLSCSQTLNHNVMYWYQQKSSQAPKLLFHYYDKDFNNEADTPDNFQSRRPNTSFCFLDIRSPGLGDTAMYLCATLALGGGGTGELFFGEGSRLTVL.

This clone appeared a single time. The V gene is TRBV5-1, the J gene TRBJ2-7, with 9 bases that match TRBD1. The CDR3 runs to 15 residues. V trimming: 4 bases; J trimming: 2 bases; junction bases outside the gene matches: 7. CDR1 is SGHRS, CDR2 YFSETQ, per germline. CDR3 region: CASSAGQGFPYEQYF. The CDR3, as DNA: TGCGCCAGCAGCGCGGGACAGGGCTTCCCCTACGAGCAGTACTTC.

The chain is built from TRBV6-6 and TRBJ1-6; 8 bases are shared with TRBD1. The V gene end was trimmed by 5 bases and the J gene end by 7 bases; junction bases not matched to a gene: 4. The CDR3 has 14 residues. Germline CDR1 reads MNHNY; CDR2 reads SVGAGI (reference sequence). Written as DNA, the CDR3 is TGTGCCAGCAGTGGGGACAGGAGAAATTCACCCCTCCACTTT. Residues: CASSGDRRNSPLHF.

In this sample, this clone turned up a few times. The chain uses TRBV20-1 and TRBJ2-3, with unresolved D. The CDR3 consists of 11 residues. Deletions cut 6 bases from V and 4 bases from J, with 8 bases between. Germline V lookup: CDR1 DFQATT, CDR2 SNEGSKA (reference sequence). The CDR3 DNA reads as TGCAGTGCCGCAAGAGCAGATACGCAGTATTTT. It specifies CSAARADTQYF.

The V call is TRBV4-1, the J call TRBJ2-3; 9 nucleotides line up with TRBD1. The V gene end was trimmed by 0 bases and the J gene end by 6 bases; junction bases not matched to a gene: 10. Per the germline V gene, CDR1 is MGHRA and CDR2 is YSYEKL. The CDR3 extends over 17 amino acids. CDR3 protein: CASSQDEVGQGIDTQYF. The CDR3 nucleotides are TGCGCCAGCAGCCAAGATGAGGTTGGACAGGGGATTGATACGCAGTATTTT.

V gene TRBV7-9 combines with J gene TRBJ2-5; D is ambiguous. Trimming took 4 bases from V and 5 from J, leaving 11 bases between them. This CDR3 is 13 amino acids long. CDR1 is SEHNR and CDR2 is FQNEAQ in the germline V gene (reference sequence). CDR3 amino acids: CASSSFSVETQYF. The CDR3 DNA is TGTGCCAGCAGCTCATTTAGTGTTGAGACCCAGTACTTC.

The J gene is TRBJ2-5, the V gene TRBV10-1; no clear D gene. CDR1 WNHNN and CDR2 SYGVQD come from the germline V gene (reference sequence). Trimming shortened V by 2 bases and J by 6 bases, and 13 bases separated the two germline ends. The CDR3 extends over 14 amino acids. In DNA, the CDR3 is TGCGCCAGCAGTGAGATTTGGCTCCCCCAGACCCAGTACTTC. Its protein product is CASSEIWLPQTQYF.

The chain is built from TRBV7-6 and TRBJ2-7; maybe TRBD1 (5 bases). The germline V and J ends were trimmed by 0 bases and 0 bases, with 9 bases remaining between them. From germline, CDR1 is SGHVS and CDR2 FNYEAQ. The CDR3 totals 15 residues. CDR3 nucleotides: TGTGCCAGCAGCTTAGCGGGAAGGGGCTCCTACGAGCAGTACTTC. Translated, it gives CASSLAGRGSYEQYF.

This sequence joins TRBV5-4 and TRBJ2-3, with 8 bases that match TRBD2. Looked up from germline, CDR1 is SGHNT and CDR2 is YYREEE (reference sequence). With 0 bases clipped from V and 0 bases from J, the junction kept 9 bases outside the gene matches. The length of the CDR3 is 18 residues. CDR3 DNA: TGTGCCAGCAGCTTGGGACGGCGGGGGGTAACTAGCACAGATACGCAGTATTTT. Its protein is CASSLGRRGVTSTDTQYF.